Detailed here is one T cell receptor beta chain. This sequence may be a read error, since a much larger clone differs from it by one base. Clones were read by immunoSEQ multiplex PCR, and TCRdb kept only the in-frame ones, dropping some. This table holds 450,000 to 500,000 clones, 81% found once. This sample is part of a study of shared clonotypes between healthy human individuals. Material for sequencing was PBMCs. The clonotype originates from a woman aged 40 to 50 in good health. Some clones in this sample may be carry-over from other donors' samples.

CDR3 residues: CAISRLAREAYNEQFF. DNA of the CDR3: TGTGCCATCAGTCGGTTAGCCCGGGAAGCCTACAATGAGCAGTTCTTC. This chain uses TRBV27 with TRBJ2-1; D may be TRBD2 (5 bases). Germline V lookup: CDR1 MNHEY, CDR2 SMNVEV (reference sequence). This CDR3 contains 16 residues.